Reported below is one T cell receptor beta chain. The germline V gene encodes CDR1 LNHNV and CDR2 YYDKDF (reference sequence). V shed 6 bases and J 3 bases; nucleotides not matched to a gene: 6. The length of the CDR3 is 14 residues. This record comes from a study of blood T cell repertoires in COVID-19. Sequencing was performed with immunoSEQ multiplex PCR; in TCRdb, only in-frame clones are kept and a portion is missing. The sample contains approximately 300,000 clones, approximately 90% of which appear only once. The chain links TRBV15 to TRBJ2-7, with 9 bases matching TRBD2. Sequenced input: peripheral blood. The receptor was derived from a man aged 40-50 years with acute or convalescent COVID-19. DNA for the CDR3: TGTGCCACCAGTCCTCTAGCGGGGAGCTACGAGCAGTACTTC. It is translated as CATSPLAGSYEQYF.